This TCR beta chain was sequenced in a study of cytomegalovirus exposure and HLA in healthy donors. On the study more broadly: Later, an analysis reported that the 110 or so validation repertoires had used the same platform as the approximately 720 first-cohort repertoires.

TCRdb's table, derived via immunoSEQ multiplex PCR, lists solely in-frame clones and lacks some. The sample holds hundreds of thousands of clones, roughly 85% seen once. Overall study results and limits: As confirmed in vitro, three CMV-associated chains were specific for CMV antigens. According to the study, 150 to 200 TCR beta chains were cytomegalovirus-associated.

To note about this clone: Its antigen remains unknown.

The donors were members of the validation cohort comprising about 130 subjects, separate from the approximately 700-subject first cohort. The clonotype comes from a woman younger than 30 in good health and CMV-seronegative. The sample taken for sequencing was PBMCs.

The CDR3 loop is CASSPRGTSGGTDTQYF. DNA of the CDR3: TGTGCCAGCTCACCACGGGGGACTAGCGGGGGCACAGATACGCAGTATTTT. The V call is TRBV18, the J call TRBJ2-3; 13 bases match TRBD2. J gave up 1 base and V 1 base, and 2 bases lay outside the gene matches. Germline V gene data show CDR1 as KGHSH and CDR2 as LQKENI. The CDR3 has 17 amino acids.